This T cell receptor beta chain originates from a study of blood T cell repertoires in COVID-19. Assay: immunoSEQ multiplex PCR; the TCRdb copy retains only in-frame clones and omits some. The table records 250,000 to 300,000 clones, 75% to 90% of them present only once. CDR1 and CDR2 (germline): LNHNV, YYDKDF (reference sequence). Trimming took 1 base from V and 1 from J, leaving 7 bases between them. The CDR3 contains 14 residues. The sample comprised peripheral blood. This clonotype was obtained from a man aged 25-40 years with active or convalescent COVID-19. The rearrangement joins TRBV15 to TRBJ2-5, with D unclear. Here the CDR3 DNA reads TGTGCCACCAGCAGAGGACAAACCCAAGAGACCCAGTACTTC. This sequence encodes CATSRGQTQETQYF. Supplemented by reference TRBV15 and TRBJ2-5, the full variable domain reads DAMVIQNPRYQVTQFGKPVTLSCSQTLNHNVMYWYQQKSSQAPKLLFHYYDKDFNNEADTPDNFQSRRPNTSFCFLDIRSPGLGDTAMYLCATSRGQTQETQYFGPGTRLLVL.